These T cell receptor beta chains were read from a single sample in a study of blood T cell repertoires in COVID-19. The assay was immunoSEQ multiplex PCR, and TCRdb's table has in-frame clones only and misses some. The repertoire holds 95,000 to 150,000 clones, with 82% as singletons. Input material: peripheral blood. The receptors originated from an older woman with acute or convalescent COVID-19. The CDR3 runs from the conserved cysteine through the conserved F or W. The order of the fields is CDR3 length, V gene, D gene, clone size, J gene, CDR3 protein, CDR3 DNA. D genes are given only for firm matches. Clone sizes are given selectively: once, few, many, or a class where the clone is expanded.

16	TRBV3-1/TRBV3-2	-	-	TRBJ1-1	CASSQVRTGPNTEAFF	TGTGCCAGCAGCCAAGTTCGAACAGGACCGAACACTGAAGCTTTCTTT
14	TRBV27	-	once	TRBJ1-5	CASSLYYSNQPQHF	TGTGCCAGCAGTTTATACTATAGCAATCAGCCCCAGCATTTT
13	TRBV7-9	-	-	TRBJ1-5	CASSSGGDQPQHF	TGTGCCAGCAGCTCCGGGGGGGATCAGCCCCAGCATTTT
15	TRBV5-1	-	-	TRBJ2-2	CASSRLAENTGELFF	TGCGCCAGCAGCCGTCTGGCGGAGAACACCGGGGAGCTGTTTTTT
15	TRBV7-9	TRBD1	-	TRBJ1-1	CASTLSGQGNTEAFF	TGTGCCAGCACCCTTAGTGGACAGGGGAACACTGAAGCTTTCTTT
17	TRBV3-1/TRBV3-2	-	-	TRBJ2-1	CASSQDLSGKGSYEQFF	TGTGCCAGCAGCCAAGATCTTTCGGGAAAGGGCTCTTATGAGCAGTTCTTC
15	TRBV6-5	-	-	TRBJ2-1	CASSPTGQAYNEQFF	TGTGCCAGCAGCCCCACAGGTCAGGCCTACAATGAGCAGTTCTTC
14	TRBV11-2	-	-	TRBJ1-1	CASSLDQGGTEAFF	TGTGCCAGCAGCTTAGATCAGGGAGGCACTGAAGCTTTCTTT
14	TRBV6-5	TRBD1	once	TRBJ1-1	CASRPAGGNTEAFF	TGTGCCAGCAGGCCGGCAGGGGGGAACACTGAAGCTTTCTTT
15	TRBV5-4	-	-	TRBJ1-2	CASSAGGGANYGYTF	TGTGCCAGCAGCGCTGGCGGGGGCGCTAACTATGGCTACACCTTC
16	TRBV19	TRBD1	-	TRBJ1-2	CASSSPVAGQRYGYTF	TGTGCCAGTAGTAGTCCGGTTGCGGGACAGAGGTATGGCTACACCTTC
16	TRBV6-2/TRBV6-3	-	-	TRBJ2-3	CASSYGATDYTDTQYF	TGTGCCAGCAGTTACGGAGCAACCGATTACACAGATACGCAGTATTTT
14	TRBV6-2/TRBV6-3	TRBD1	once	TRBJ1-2	CASSSKGALDGYTF	TGTGCCAGCAGCTCCAAGGGGGCGCTTGATGGCTACACCTTC
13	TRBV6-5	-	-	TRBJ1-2	CASTPTDFYGYTF	TGTGCCAGCACTCCGACAGACTTTTATGGCTACACCTTC
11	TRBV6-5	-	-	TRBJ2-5	CASESQTFQYF	TGTGCCAGCGAGTCACAGACATTCCAGTACTTC
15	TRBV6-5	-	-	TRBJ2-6	CASNDGGGGANVLTF	TGTGCCAGCAACGACGGAGGAGGTGGGGCCAACGTCCTGACTTTC
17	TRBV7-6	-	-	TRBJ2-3	CASRLGAASGDADTQYF	TGTGCCAGCCGCCTGGGGGCCGCGAGCGGGGATGCAGATACGCAGTATTTT
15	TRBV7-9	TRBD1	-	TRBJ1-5	CASSPTGVGNQPQHF	TGTGCCAGCAGCCCGACAGGGGTTGGCAATCAGCCCCAGCATTTT
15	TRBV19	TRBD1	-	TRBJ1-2	CASSFWGQGAWGYTF	TGTGCCAGTAGCTTCTGGGGACAGGGGGCATGGGGCTACACCTTC
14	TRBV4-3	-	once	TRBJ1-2	CASSQETGNYGYTF	TGCGCCAGCAGCCAAGAAACAGGGAACTATGGCTACACCTTC
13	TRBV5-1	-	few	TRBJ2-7	CASSLGGFDEQYF	TGCGCCAGCAGCTTGGGAGGTTTCGACGAGCAGTACTTC
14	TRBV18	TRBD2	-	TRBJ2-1	CASSPVGTTNEQFF	TGTGCCAGCTCACCAGTTGGGACTACCAATGAGCAGTTCTTC
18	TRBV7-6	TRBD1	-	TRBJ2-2	CASSGTPLTGSGSGELFF	TGTGCCAGCAGCGGAACCCCCCTGACAGGGTCAGGATCCGGGGAGCTGTTTTTT
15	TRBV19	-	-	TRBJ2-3	CASSEGGAGTDTQYF	TGTGCCAGTAGCGAGGGTGGCGCGGGGACAGATACGCAGTATTTT
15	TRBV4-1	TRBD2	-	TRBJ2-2	CASSPSGRNTGELFF	TGCGCCAGCAGCCCTAGCGGGAGAAACACCGGGGAGCTGTTTTTT
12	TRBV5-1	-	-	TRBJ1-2	CASSSDTYGYTF	TGCGCCAGCAGCTCGGACACCTATGGCTACACCTTC
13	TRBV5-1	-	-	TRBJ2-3	CASSLDREDTQYF	TGCGCCAGCAGCTTGGACAGGGAAGATACGCAGTATTTT
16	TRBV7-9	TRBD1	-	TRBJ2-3	CASSLPRDRSTDTQYF	TGTGCCAGCAGCCTACCCCGGGACAGGAGCACAGATACGCAGTATTTT
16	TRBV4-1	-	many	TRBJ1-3	CASSHPTRDSGNTIYF	TGCGCCAGCAGCCACCCCACACGGGATTCTGGAAACACCATATATTTT
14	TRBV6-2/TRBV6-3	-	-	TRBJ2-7	CASSYRGGRVEQYF	TGTGCCAGCAGTTACAGGGGCGGAAGAGTCGAGCAGTACTTC
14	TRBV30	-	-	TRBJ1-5	CAWSSGISNQPQHF	TGTGCCTGGAGTTCAGGGATAAGCAATCAGCCCCAGCATTTT
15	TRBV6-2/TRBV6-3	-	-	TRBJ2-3	CASSSSILSTDTQYF	TGTGCCAGCAGTTCCTCGATACTCAGCACAGATACGCAGTATTTT
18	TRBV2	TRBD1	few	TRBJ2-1	CASSAMRTGMISYNEQFF	TGTGCCAGCAGTGCCATGCGGACAGGGATGATATCCTACAATGAGCAGTTCTTC
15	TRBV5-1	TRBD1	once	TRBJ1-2	CASSSNRGEPYGYTF	TGCGCCAGCAGCTCAAACAGGGGCGAACCTTATGGCTACACCTTC
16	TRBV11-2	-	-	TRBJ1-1	CASSYNGGRMNTEAFF	TGTGCCAGCAGTTATAACGGGGGGCGGATGAACACTGAAGCTTTCTTT
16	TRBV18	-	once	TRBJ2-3	CASSPKGASGTDTQYF	TGTGCCAGCTCACCAAAGGGAGCGAGTGGCACAGATACGCAGTATTTT
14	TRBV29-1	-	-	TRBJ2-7	CSALFRDKGYEQYF	TGCAGCGCTTTATTCCGGGACAAGGGCTACGAGCAGTACTTC
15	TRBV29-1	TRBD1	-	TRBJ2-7	CSVNLRQGAIYEQYF	TGCAGCGTTAACCTACGGCAGGGGGCCATCTACGAGCAGTACTTC
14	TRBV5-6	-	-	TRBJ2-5	CASSFTGYSETQYF	TGTGCCAGCAGTTTCACAGGGTATTCGGAGACCCAGTACTTC
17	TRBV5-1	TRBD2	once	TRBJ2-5	CASSLRLAGDPQETQYF	TGCGCCAGCAGCTTGCGACTAGCGGGGGATCCCCAAGAGACCCAGTACTTC
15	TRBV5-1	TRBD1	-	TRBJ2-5	CASSLEGAVQETQYF	TGCGCCAGCAGCTTGGAGGGGGCCGTCCAAGAGACCCAGTACTTC
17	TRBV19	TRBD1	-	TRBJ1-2	CASSIMISGQGSYGYTF	TGTGCCAGTAGTATAATGATTTCGGGACAGGGATCGTATGGCTACACCTTC
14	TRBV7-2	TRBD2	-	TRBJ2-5	CASSFRTSRETQYF	TGTGCCAGCAGCTTTCGGACTAGTCGGGAGACCCAGTACTTC
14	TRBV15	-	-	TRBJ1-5	CATSRDPDSQPQHF	TGTGCCACCAGCAGAGATCCAGATTCCCAGCCCCAGCATTTT
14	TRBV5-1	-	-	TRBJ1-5	CASSLGGFTEPQHF	TGCGCCAGCAGCTTGGGCGGGTTTACTGAACCCCAGCATTTT
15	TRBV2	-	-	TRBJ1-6	CASSDAGLQNSPLHF	TGTGCCAGCAGTGATGCAGGGCTCCAAAATTCACCCCTCCACTTT
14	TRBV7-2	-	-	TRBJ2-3	CASGLPLGVDTQYF	TGTGCCAGCGGCCTGCCCCTAGGGGTAGATACGCAGTATTTT
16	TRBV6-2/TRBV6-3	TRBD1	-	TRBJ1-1	CASSYSRVDRGTEAFF	TGTGCCAGCAGTTACTCGAGGGTCGACAGGGGCACTGAAGCTTTCTTT
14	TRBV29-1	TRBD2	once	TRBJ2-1	CSVSESGVRNEQFF	TGCAGCGTCAGCGAAAGCGGGGTAAGGAATGAGCAGTTCTTC